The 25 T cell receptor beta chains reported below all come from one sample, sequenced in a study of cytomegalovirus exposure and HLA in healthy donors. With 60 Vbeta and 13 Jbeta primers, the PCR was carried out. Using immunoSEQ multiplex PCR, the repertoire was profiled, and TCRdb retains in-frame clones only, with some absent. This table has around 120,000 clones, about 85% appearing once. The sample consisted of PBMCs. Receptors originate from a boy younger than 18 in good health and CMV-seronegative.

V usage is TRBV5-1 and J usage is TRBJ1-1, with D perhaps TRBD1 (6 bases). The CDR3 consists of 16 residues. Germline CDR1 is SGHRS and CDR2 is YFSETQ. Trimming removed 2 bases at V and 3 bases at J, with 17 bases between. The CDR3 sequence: CASSLGRGGSDTEAFF. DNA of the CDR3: TGCGCCAGCAGCTTAGGGAGGGGGGGTTCGGACACTGAAGCTTTCTTT.

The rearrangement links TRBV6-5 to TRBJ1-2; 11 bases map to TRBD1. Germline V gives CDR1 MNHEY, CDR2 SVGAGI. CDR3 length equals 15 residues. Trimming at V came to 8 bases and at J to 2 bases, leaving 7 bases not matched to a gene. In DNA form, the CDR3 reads TGTGCCAGCTGGACAGGGGGCCGAACAAACTATGGCTACACCTTC. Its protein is CASWTGGRTNYGYTF.

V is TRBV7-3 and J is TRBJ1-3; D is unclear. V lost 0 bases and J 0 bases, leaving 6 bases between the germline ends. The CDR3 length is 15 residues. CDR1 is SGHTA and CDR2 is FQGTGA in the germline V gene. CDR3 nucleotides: TGTGCCAGCAGCTTAACAGGGAGCTCTGGAAACACCATATATTTT. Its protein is CASSLTGSSGNTIYF.

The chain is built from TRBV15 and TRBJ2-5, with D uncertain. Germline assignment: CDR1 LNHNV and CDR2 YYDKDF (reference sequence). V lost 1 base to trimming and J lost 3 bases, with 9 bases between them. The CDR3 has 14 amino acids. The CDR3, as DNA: TGTGCCACCAGCAGAGGACTTTCTGAAGAGACCCAGTACTTC. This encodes CATSRGLSEETQYF.

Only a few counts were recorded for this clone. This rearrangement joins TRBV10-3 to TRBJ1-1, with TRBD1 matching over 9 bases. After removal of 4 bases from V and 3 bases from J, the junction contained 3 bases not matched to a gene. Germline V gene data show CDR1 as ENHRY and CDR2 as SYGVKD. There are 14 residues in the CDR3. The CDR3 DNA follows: TGTGCCATCAGTGGACAGGGGGGAGACACTGAAGCTTTCTTT. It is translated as CAISGQGGDTEAFF.

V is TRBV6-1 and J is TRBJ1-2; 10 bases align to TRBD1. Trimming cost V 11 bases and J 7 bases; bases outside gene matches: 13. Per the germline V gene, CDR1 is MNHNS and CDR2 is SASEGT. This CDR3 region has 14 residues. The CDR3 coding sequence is TGTGCCGGTAGACAGGGGGCAATCGGAGGTGGCTACACCTTC. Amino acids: CAGRQGAIGGGYTF.

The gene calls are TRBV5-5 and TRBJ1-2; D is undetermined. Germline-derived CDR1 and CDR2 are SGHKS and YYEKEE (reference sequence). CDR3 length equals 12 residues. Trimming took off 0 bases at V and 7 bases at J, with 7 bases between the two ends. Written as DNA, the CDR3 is TGTGCCAGCAGCTTGGAACGGGGTGGCTACACCTTC. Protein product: CASSLERGGYTF.

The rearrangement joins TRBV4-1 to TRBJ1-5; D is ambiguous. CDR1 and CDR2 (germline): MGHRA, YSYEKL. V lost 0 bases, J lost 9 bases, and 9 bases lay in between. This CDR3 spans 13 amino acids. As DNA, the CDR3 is TGCGCCAGCAGCCAAGACTTCTCCCTGCCCCAGCATTTT. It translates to CASSQDFSLPQHF.

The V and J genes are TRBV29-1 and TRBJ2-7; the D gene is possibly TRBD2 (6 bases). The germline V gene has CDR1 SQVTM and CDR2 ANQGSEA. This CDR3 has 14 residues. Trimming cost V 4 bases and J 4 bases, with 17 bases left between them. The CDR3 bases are TGCAGCGTTGGCGCGACTAGGCCCTTTTACGAGCAGTACTTC. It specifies CSVGATRPFYEQYF.

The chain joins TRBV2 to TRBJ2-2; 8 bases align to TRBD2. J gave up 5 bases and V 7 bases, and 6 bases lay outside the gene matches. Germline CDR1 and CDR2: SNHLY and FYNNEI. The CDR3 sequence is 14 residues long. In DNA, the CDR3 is TGTGCCAGCACGCGGGGGGTCGGGACCGGGGAGCTGTTTTTT. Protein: CASTRGVGTGELFF. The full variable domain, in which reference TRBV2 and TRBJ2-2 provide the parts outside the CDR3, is EPEVTQTPSHQVTQMGQEVILRCVPISNHLYFYWYRQILGQKVEFLVSFYNNEISEKSEIFDDQFSVERPDGSNFTLKIRSTKLEDSAMYFCASTRGVGTGELFFGEGSRLTVL.

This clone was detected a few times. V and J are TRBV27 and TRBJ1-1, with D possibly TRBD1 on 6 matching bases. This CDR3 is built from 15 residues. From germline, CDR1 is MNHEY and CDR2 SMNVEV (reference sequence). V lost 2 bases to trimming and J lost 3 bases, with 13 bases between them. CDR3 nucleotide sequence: TGTGCCAGCAGTTTAGCAGGGGTGAAGGACACTGAAGCTTTCTTT. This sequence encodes CASSLAGVKDTEAFF.

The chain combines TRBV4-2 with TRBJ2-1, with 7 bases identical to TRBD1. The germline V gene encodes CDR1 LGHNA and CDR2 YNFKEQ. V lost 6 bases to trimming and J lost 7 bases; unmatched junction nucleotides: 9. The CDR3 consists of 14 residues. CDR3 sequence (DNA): TGTGCCAGCAGATTAGAGGGGGCGGGTAATGAGCAGTTCTTC. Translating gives CASRLEGAGNEQFF.

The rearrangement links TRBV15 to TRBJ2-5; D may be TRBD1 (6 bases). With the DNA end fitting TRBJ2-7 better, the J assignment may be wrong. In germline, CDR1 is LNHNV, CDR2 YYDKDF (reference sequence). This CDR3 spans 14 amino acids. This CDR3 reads CATSGPGHPYEQYF. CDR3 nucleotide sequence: TGTGCCACCAGCGGACCGGGACACCCCTACGAGCAGTACTTC.

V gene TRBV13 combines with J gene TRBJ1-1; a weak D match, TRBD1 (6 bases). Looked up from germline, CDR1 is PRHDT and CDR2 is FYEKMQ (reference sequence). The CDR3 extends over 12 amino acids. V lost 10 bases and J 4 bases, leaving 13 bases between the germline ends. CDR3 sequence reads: CATEKGGTEAFF. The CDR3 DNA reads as TGTGCCACCGAGAAAGGGGGCACTGAAGCTTTCTTT.

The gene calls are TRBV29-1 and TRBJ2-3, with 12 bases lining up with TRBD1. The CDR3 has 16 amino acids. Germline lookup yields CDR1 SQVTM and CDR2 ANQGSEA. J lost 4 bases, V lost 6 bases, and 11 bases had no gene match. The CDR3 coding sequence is TGCAGCGTCTCTGGGACAGGGGGCGATTTTTCAGATACGCAGTATTTT. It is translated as CSVSGTGGDFSDTQYF.

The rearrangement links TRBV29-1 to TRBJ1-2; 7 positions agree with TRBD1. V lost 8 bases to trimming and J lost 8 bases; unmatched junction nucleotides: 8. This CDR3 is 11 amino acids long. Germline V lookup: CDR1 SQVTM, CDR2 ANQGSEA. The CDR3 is CSSKGGDGYTF. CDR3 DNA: TGCAGCTCCAAAGGGGGCGACGGCTACACCTTC.

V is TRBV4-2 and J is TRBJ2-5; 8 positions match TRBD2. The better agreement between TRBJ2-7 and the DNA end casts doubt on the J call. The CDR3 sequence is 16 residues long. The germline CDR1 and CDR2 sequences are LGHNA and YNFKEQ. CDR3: CASSQDWSGSSYEQYF. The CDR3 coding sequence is TGTGCCAGCAGCCAAGACTGGAGCGGGAGCTCCTACGAGCAGTACTTC.

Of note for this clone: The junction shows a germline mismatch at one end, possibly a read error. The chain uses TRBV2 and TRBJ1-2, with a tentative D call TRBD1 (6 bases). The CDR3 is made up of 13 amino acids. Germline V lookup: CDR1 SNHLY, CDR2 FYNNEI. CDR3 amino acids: CASRTGENDGYPF. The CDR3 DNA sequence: TGTGCCAGCAGGACAGGAGAGAACGATGGCTACCCCTTC.

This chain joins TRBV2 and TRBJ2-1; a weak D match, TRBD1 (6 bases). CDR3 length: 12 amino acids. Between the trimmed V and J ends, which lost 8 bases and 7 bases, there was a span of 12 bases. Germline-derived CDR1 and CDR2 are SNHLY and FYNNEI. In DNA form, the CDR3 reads TGTGCCAGCGTGGACAGCAGGAATGAGCAGTTCTTC. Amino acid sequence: CASVDSRNEQFF.

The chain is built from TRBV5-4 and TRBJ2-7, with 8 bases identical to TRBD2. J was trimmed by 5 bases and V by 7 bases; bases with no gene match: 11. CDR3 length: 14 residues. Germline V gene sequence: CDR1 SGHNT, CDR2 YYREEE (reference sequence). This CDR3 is CASGLSGSVNEQYF. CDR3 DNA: TGTGCCAGCGGCCTGAGCGGGAGTGTCAACGAGCAGTACTTC.

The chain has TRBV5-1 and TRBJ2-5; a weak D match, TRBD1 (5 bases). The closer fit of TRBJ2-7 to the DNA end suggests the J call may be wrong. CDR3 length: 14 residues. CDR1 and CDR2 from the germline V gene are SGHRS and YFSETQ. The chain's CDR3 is CASSFAGFSYEQYF. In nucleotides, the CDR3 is TGCGCCAGCAGCTTCGCAGGGTTTTCCTACGAGCAGTACTTC.

For the CDR3, the DNA is TGTGCCAGCACCCCGGGGAATTCACCCCTCCACTTT. Translation gives CASTPGNSPLHF. The chain carries TRBV6-1 and TRBJ1-6; D gene ambiguous. In germline, CDR1 is MNHNS, CDR2 SASEGT. V gave up 7 bases and J gave up 7 bases, with 8 bases separating them. The CDR3 covers 12 residues.

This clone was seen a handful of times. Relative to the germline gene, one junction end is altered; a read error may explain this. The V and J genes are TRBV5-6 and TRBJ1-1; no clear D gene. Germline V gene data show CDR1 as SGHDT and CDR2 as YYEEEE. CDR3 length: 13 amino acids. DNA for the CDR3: TGTGCCAGCACCTTGGAGAGGAGCACTGAAGCTTTCTTT. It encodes CASTLERSTEAFF.

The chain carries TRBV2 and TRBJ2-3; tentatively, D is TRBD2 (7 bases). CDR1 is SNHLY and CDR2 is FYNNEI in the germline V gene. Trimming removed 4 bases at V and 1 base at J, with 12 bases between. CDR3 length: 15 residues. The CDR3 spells CASSVGGGGTDTQYF. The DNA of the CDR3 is TGTGCCAGCAGTGTCGGAGGGGGGGGCACAGATACGCAGTATTTT.

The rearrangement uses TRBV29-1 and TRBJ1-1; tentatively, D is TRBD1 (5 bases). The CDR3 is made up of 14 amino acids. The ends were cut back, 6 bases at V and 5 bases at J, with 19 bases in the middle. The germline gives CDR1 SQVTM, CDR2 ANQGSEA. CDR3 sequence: CSVRRDSEGTEAFF. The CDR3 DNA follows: TGCAGCGTCCGACGGGACTCTGAAGGAACTGAAGCTTTCTTT. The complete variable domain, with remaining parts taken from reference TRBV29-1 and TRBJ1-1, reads SAVISQKPSRDICQRGTSLTIQCQVDSQVTMMFWYRQQPGQSLTLIATANQGSEATYESGFVIDKFPISRPNLTFSTLTVSNMSPEDSSIYLCSVRRDSEGTEAFFGQGTRLTVV.